The 10 T cell receptor beta chains reported below all come from one sample, sequenced in a study of T cell repertoires in cytomegalovirus infection. Their antigens are not known. One entry per CDR3 protein, called by TCRdb with MiXCR from the reads. This sample has about 7,500 distinct CDR3 sequences, with around 60% found just once. Sequencing was carried out using PBMCs, sequenced either directly or after in vitro stimulation (not recorded which). The receptors stem from a human donor in good health (CMV status not recorded). Some clones in this sample may be carry-over from other donors' samples.

The count of this clonotype is one. Mismatch with germline at one junction end may stem from a read error. This chain joins TRBV12-3 or TRBV12-4 and TRBJ1-1; TRBD1 might be the D (6 bases). This CDR3 is 16 amino acids long. The CDR3 here is CASSLRVSQQGTESFW. The CDR3 DNA reads TGTGCCAGCAGCCTAAGGGTTTCCCAACAGGGCACTGAATCTTTCTGG.

In its sample, this clonotype is medium-sized. The genes are TRBV20-1 and TRBJ2-1; no reliable D call. The germline CDR1 and CDR2 sequences are DFQATT and SNEGSKA (reference sequence). V was clipped by 2 bases and J by 2 bases, with 10 bases between them. The CDR3 covers 14 residues. The CDR3 loop is CSARRKETYNEQFF. The CDR3 region has the DNA TGCAGTGCTAGAAGGAAAGAGACCTACAATGAGCAGTTCTTC.

This clonotype was found many times. The rearrangement links TRBV12-3 or TRBV12-4 to TRBJ1-5; D not certain. Trimming pared 2 bases from V and 9 bases from J, leaving 11 bases between. The CDR3 sequence is 13 residues long. CDR3 in amino acids: CASSLSQARPQHF. CDR3 bases: TGTGCCAGCAGTTTAAGTCAGGCGAGGCCCCAGCATTTT.

The chain is built from TRBV7-9 and TRBJ2-7; the D is unclear. Germline V lookup: CDR1 SEHNR, CDR2 FQNEAQ (reference sequence). The CDR3 has 11 amino acids. The V and J ends lost 5 bases and 7 bases respectively, with 9 bases between them. This chain's CDR3 is CASSPSTEQYF. Written as DNA, the CDR3 is TGTGCCAGCAGCCCCAGTACAGAGCAGTACTTC.

With respect to this clonotype: In this CDR3 the conserved last residue, phenylalanine or tryptophan, is missing, so a read error is likely. This sequence joins TRBV7-9 and TRBJ2-1; unclear D gene. The CDR3 has 16 residues. The germline CDR1 and CDR2 sequences are SEHNR and FQNEAQ (reference sequence). V was pared by 3 bases and J by 5 bases, with 17 bases between. The CDR3, as DNA: TGTGCCAGCAGCTTGTTGGGAATATCCACTGACAATGAGCAGTTCAGC. Encoded protein: CASSLLGISTDNEQFS.

The chain has TRBV27 and TRBJ2-1; D might be TRBD1 or TRBD2, each matching 5 bases. Germline values: CDR1 MNHEY, CDR2 SMNVEV (reference sequence). The CDR3 is made up of 17 amino acids. Trimming took 3 bases from V and 0 from J, leaving 15 bases between them. The chain's CDR3 is CASSFGWGSSSYNEQFF. In DNA, the CDR3 is TGTGCCAGCAGTTTCGGTTGGGGGTCTAGCTCCTACAATGAGCAGTTCTTC.

The V and J genes are TRBV4-2 and TRBJ2-7; D is ambiguous. With 0 bases removed from V and 0 bases from J, the gap between germline ends came to 6 bases. Germline CDR1 reads LGHNA; CDR2 reads YNFKEQ. CDR3 size: 14 residues. This chain's CDR3 is CASSQEQSSYEQYF. CDR3 sequence (DNA): TGTGCCAGCAGCCAAGAGCAGAGCTCCTACGAGCAGTACTTC.

This clonotype was recorded once. One end of the junction fails to match germline, which may point to a read error. The V call is TRBV27, the J call TRBJ1-5; D uncertain. Germline V CDR1 and CDR2: MNHEY, SMNVEV (reference sequence). The CDR3 runs 13 residues. CDR3 residues: CARSAVSGHPQHF. The CDR3 DNA reads TGTGCCCGCAGTGCAGTGTCTGGGCATCCCCAGCATTTT.

J is TRBJ1-2 and V is TRBV20-1; D may be TRBD1 (5 bases). CDR1 and CDR2 (germline): DFQATT, SNEGSKA (reference sequence). V was trimmed by 2 bases and J by 5 bases, leaving 18 bases between them. There are 15 residues in the CDR3. The CDR3 protein is CSARLLMGGYYGYTF. Written as DNA, the CDR3 is TGCAGTGCTAGACTACTTATGGGGGGTTATTATGGCTACACCTTC.

This chain uses TRBV12-3 or TRBV12-4 with TRBJ1-2; D uncertain. This CDR3 has 13 residues. Trimming cost V 6 bases and J 0 bases, with 8 bases left between them. This chain's CDR3 is CASSLTPNYGYTF. DNA of the CDR3: TGTGCCAGCAGCCTCACACCTAACTATGGCTACACCTTC.